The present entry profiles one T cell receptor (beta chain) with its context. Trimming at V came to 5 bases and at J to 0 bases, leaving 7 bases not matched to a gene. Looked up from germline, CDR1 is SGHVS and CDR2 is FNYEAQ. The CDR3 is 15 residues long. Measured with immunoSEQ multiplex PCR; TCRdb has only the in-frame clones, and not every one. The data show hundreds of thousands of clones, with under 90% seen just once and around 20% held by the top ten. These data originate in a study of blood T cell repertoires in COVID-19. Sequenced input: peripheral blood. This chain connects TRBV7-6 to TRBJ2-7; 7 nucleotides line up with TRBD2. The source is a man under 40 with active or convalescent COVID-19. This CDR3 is CASSLTSDTSYEQYF. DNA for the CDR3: TGTGCCAGCAGCCTCACTAGCGATACCTCCTACGAGCAGTACTTC.